This TCR beta chain originates from a study of cytomegalovirus exposure and HLA in healthy donors. The trim removed 0 bases at V and 7 bases at J, leaving 6 bases unmatched. Germline V gives CDR1 SGHRS, CDR2 YFSETQ. This CDR3 spans 16 amino acids. 60 Vbeta and 13 Jbeta primers were used in PCR. Method: immunoSEQ multiplex PCR; TCRdb's copy keeps in-frame clones and lacks some. The sample holds roughly 140,000 clones, 75% to 80% seen once. General observations from the study: There was a cluster of highly shared sequence variants that was likely a sequencing artifact.

Comments on this clone: The target antigen is unknown.

The TCR was taken from a woman aged 50 to 60 in good health and CMV-seronegative. This chain connects TRBV5-1 to TRBJ2-3; the match to TRBD2 covers 12 bases. Sequencing was carried out using PBMCs. The CDR3 here is CASSLASGGAINTQYF. In DNA, the CDR3 is TGCGCCAGCAGCTTGGCTAGCGGGGGGGCCATAAATACGCAGTATTTT.